The rows below give T cell receptor beta chains drawn from one sample of a study of T cells in Graves' hyperthyroidism and ophthalmopathy. TCRdb processed the multiplex PCR reads anew with MiXCR; each CDR3 protein has one entry. The data hold 750,000 to 900,000 distinct CDR3 sequences, with more than 30% observed a single time. Specimen: blood. The receptor source for this set is a man aged 18 to 30 with Graves' hyperthyroidism. The CDR3 runs from the conserved cysteine through the conserved F or W. A D gene is named only where the DNA matches it firmly. The size of a clone is reported for some rows only, either as once, few or many, or as a class for expanded clones.

j_gene | abundance | v_gene | d_gene | CDR3aa | CDR3nt
TRBJ2-5 | many | TRBV2 | TRBD1 | CASTRGQGETQYF | TGTGCCAGCACGCGGGGACAGGGGGAGACCCAGTACTTC
TRBJ1-2 | . | TRBV6-5 | . | CASSPGTPNLGYGYTF | TGTGCCAGCAGTCCCGGGACACCGAATCTGGGCTATGGCTACACCTTC
TRBJ2-7 | few | TRBV11-3 | TRBD2 | CASSPGLAEYF | TGTGCCAGCAGCCCAGGACTAGCGGAGTACTTC
TRBJ1-1 | . | TRBV7-2 | TRBD1 | CASSLMAGGTEAFF | TGTGCCAGCAGTTTAATGGCAGGGGGCACTGAAGCTTTCTTT
TRBJ1-2 | . | TRBV6-5 | TRBD1 | CASKDRGDGYTF | TGTGCCAGCAAGGACAGGGGGGACGGCTACACCTTC
TRBJ2-5 | . | TRBV12-3/TRBV12-4 | TRBD1 | CASSRQGEETQYF | TGTGCCAGCAGCCGACAGGGGGAAGAGACCCAGTACTTC
TRBJ2-7 | . | TRBV7-2 | . | CASSPKARPYEQYF | TGTGCCAGCAGCCCCAAAGCAAGACCCTACGAGCAGTACTTC
TRBJ2-7 | many | TRBV29-1 | . | CSVLGPISYEQYF | TGCAGCGTTCTCGGACCTATCTCCTACGAGCAGTACTTC
TRBJ1-4 | . | TRBV12-3/TRBV12-4 | TRBD1 | CASSSTGTVVEKLFF | TGTGCCAGCAGTTCAACCGGGACAGTAGTCGAGAAACTGTTTTTT
TRBJ2-7 | . | TRBV7-2 | TRBD2 | CASSLAGTSVYEQYF | TGTGCCAGCAGCTTAGCTGGGACTAGCGTATACGAGCAGTACTTC
TRBJ2-7 | few | TRBV12-3/TRBV12-4 | TRBD2 | CASSPGTRGYEQYF | TGTGCCAGCAGCCCTGGGACTAGGGGGTACGAGCAGTACTTC
TRBJ1-2 | . | TRBV7-2 | TRBD1 | CASSLDGQGAFYGYTF | TGTGCCAGCAGCTTAGATGGACAGGGGGCTTTCTATGGCTACACCTTC
TRBJ2-7 | many | TRBV2 | . | CASSEGPVTYEQYF | TGTGCCAGCAGTGAAGGCCCAGTCACCTACGAGCAGTACTTC
TRBJ2-2 | . | TRBV7-6 | . | CASSINPGQRGGELFF | TGTGCCAGCAGTATAAACCCGGGACAACGGGGCGGGGAGCTGTTTTTT
TRBJ1-1 | many | TRBV7-9 | . | CASSLLSGGEAFF | TGTGCCAGCAGCTTACTGAGTGGGGGGGAAGCTTTCTTT
TRBJ2-7 | few | TRBV6-2/TRBV6-3 | . | CASSFGTFPAEQYF | TGTGCCAGCAGTTTCGGAACCTTCCCCGCCGAGCAGTACTTC